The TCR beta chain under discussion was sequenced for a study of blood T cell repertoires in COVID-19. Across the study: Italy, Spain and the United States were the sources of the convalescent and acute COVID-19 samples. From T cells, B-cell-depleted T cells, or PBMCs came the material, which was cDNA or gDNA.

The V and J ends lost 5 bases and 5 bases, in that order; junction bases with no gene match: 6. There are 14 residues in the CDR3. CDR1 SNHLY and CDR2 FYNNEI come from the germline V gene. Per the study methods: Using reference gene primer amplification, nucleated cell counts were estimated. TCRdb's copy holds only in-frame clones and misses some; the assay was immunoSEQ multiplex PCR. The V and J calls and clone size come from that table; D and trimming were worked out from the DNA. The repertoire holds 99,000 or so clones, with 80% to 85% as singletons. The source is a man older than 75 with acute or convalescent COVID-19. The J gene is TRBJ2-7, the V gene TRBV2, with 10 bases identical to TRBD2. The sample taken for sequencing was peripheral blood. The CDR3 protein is CASSSSGRFNEQYF. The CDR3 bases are TGTGCCAGCAGTAGTAGCGGGAGGTTCAACGAGCAGTACTTC.